The source of this T cell receptor (beta chain) is a study of CD8 T cells in ankylosing spondylitis. Whole-study findings and limits: Matched synovial fluid from ankylosing spondylitis patients was reported to be enriched for disease-linked clones. Earlier reports found some motif variants in synovial fluid and blood in reactive arthritis. Blood from ankylosing spondylitis patients appeared to carry a characteristic roughly eight-variant TCR beta motif.

TCR beta libraries were made by quantitative 5'-RACE with molecular barcodes. TCRdb redid the calling of the 5' RACE reads with MiXCR, one entry per CDR3 protein. This repertoire shows 100,000 to 150,000 distinct CDR3 sequences, 17% found once; its top ten account for 30% to 35%. This clonotype showed up many times. Its target is unknown. V lost 2 bases to trimming and J lost 6 bases; unmatched junction nucleotides: 5. The CDR3 spans 14 residues. From germline, CDR1 is SGHDT and CDR2 YYEEEE. This chain joins TRBV5-6 and TRBJ2-1, with TRBD2 matching over 7 bases. Sequencing used blood, either unsorted or a sorted T cell fraction (not recorded which). The receptor was isolated from a male donor with ankylosing spondylitis. CDR3: CASSFGGSINEQFF. CDR3 DNA: TGTGCCAGCAGCTTTGGCGGGAGTATCAATGAGCAGTTCTTC.